This TCR beta chain appears in the sequencing data of a study of response to subunit inactivated influenza vaccine. General study results and limits: New T cells are recruited in small numbers by each seasonal influenza vaccination, according to the authors' suggestion.

Concerning this clonotype: Its antigen is as yet unknown.

CDR3 length equals 14 residues. Germline assignment: CDR1 LGHDT and CDR2 YNNKEL (reference sequence). TCRdb ran MiXCR on the RT-PCR reads and lists one entry per CDR3 protein. The sample has around 750,000 distinct CDR3 sequences, around 20% seen once; the top ten hold roughly 10%. The sample consisted of PBMCs from blood, taken 5 to 6 days after vaccination. The rearrangement links TRBV3-1 to TRBJ2-7; D might be TRBD1 (5 bases). The DNA end lines up better with TRBJ2-1; the J call may be wrong. The receptor comes from a man aged 50 or older who received an inactivated influenza vaccine. The CDR3 spells CASSPVTGSYEQFF. CDR3 sequence (DNA): TGTGCCAGCAGCCCGGTAACAGGCTCCTACGAGCAGTTCTTC.